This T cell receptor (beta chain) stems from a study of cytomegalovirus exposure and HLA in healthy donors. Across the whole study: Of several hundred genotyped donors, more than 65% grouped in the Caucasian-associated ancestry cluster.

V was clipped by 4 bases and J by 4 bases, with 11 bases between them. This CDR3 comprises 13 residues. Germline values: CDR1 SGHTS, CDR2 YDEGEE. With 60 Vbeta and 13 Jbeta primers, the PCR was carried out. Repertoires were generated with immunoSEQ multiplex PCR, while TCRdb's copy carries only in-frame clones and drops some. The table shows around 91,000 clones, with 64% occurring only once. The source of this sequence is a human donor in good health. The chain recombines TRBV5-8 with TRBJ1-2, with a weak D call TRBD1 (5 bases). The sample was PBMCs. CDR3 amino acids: CASSPGFGYGYTF. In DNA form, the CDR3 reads TGTGCCAGCAGCCCAGGGTTTGGCTATGGCTACACCTTC.